In its sample, the clone carrying this T cell receptor beta chain was seen once. Its antigen is still unknown. The sample originates from a study of molecular identifiers for immune sequencing clone quantification. Bulk libraries came from a prior protocol with listed TCR primers. TCRdb ran MiXCR on the PCR reads and lists one entry per CDR3 protein. Of about 54,000 distinct CDR3 sequences listed, under 30% are singletons. A CD8+CD4-CCR7+CD45RA+ gate was used to sort naive CD8 T cells. V lost 7 bases, J lost 2 bases, and 20 bases stayed unmatched. This CDR3 is built from 19 residues. From germline, CDR1 is SGHTA and CDR2 FQGTGA. Whole-study results and caveats: Barcode sharing among identical TCR molecules could make large clones appear smaller. Researchers reportedly could pick up spiked Jurkat TCR RNA from one cell mixed into some 1 million naive cells.

The material sequenced was naive CD8+ T cells from blood, with Jurkat cell RNA spiked in. Subset indicated: FACS-sorted CD8+CD4-CCR7+CD45RA+ naive T cells. The sequence derives from a human donor in good health. Some libraries in this study had Jurkat cell RNA spiked in. V gene TRBV7-3 combines with J gene TRBJ2-3, with 8 bases identical to TRBD2. CDR3 in amino acids: CASTSVAGGGVTSTDTQYF. The CDR3 DNA sequence: TGTGCCAGCACCTCCGTAGCCGGGGGGGGGGTAACGTCCACAGATACGCAGTATTTT.